There are a few counts of the clone carrying this T cell receptor beta chain. What it recognizes is unknown. Using its own MiXCR run on the RACE reads, TCRdb lists one record per CDR3 protein. Of 30,000 to 40,000 distinct CDR3 sequences detected, 6% to 7% appear once; the ten largest clones hold 9.1%. The data are from a study of human T cells and chemical hapten exposure. Study information: The study traced per-sample TCR yield variation mainly to small differences in pooled library volumes. Whole-study results and caveats: There were significantly more large CDR3 similarity clusters among expanded TCRs than among controls.

The germline V gene has CDR1 MDHEN and CDR2 SYDVKM. The CDR3 is 13 amino acids. V dropped 3 bases and J dropped 11 bases, with 14 bases sitting between them. Time point given: patch test 1, 2 weeks after DPC sensitization. The sample's treatment: therapeutic diphenylcyclopropenone sensitization with weekly scalp DPC. Unseparated into fractions, whole blood served as the source from which total RNA was extracted. Researchers sampled blood before each patch test went on. V is TRBV28 and J is TRBJ1-5, with D unresolved. The sequence came from a woman aged 30 to 39 with alopecia areata. Some clones in this sample may be carry-over from other donors' samples. Material: whole blood, obtained in connection with sensitization to the hapten diphenylcyclopropenone (DPC). The CDR3 DNA sequence: TGTGCCAGCAGTTTTAGACACCTGGTTACCCAGCATTTT. Its translation is CASSFRHLVTQHF.